This T cell receptor (beta chain) was captured by sequencing in a study of response to subunit inactivated influenza vaccine. One entry per CDR3 protein results from TCRdb running MiXCR on the RT-PCR reads. The sample includes 650,000 to 800,000 distinct CDR3 sequences, 18% of them seen just once. Whole-study results and caveats: Authors suggested few new T cells are recruited by each seasonal influenza vaccination.

This clonotype occurred once. Antigen unknown. V gave up 3 bases and J gave up 6 bases, with 16 bases separating them. The CDR3 runs 14 residues. Germline lookup yields CDR1 DFQATT and CDR2 SNEGSKA (reference sequence). The receptor's source is a middle-aged man who received an inactivated influenza vaccine. Sequencing used PBMCs from blood, obtained approximately 5 days after vaccination. V gene TRBV20-1 combines with J gene TRBJ2-3; D may be TRBD1 (6 bases). The CDR3 sequence: CSARTPGVGDTQYF. CDR3 DNA sequence: TGCAGTGCTAGGACGCCAGGGGTGGGGGATACGCAGTATTTT.